This section outlines one T cell receptor (beta chain) sequence together with its context. This specimen comes from a study of blood T cell repertoires in COVID-19. About the research overall: Samples of COVID-19 (acute and convalescent) were obtained from the United States, Italy and Spain. Sources were T cells, B-cell-depleted T cells, or PBMCs; the material itself was cDNA or gDNA.

The germline CDR1 and CDR2 sequences are SGHTA and FQGNSA. There are 15 residues in the CDR3. V gave up 1 base and J gave up 7 bases, with 13 bases separating them. Original data processing: Estimated nucleated cell counts came from reference gene primer amplification. Some clones are missing from TCRdb's copy, which holds only in-frame ones; the method was immunoSEQ multiplex PCR. V, J and clone size are taken as reported in that table, and D and trimming were inferred from the DNA itself. The data hold more than 95,000 clones, with 65% to 80% observed a single time. V usage is TRBV7-2 and J usage is TRBJ2-2, with a weak D call TRBD2 (6 bases). This clonotype was obtained from a man aged 65 to 79 with acute or convalescent COVID-19. Sequencing was done on a sample of peripheral blood. The CDR3 reads CASSLVSSAVGELFF. In DNA form, the CDR3 reads TGTGCCAGCAGCTTAGTTTCTAGCGCCGTCGGGGAGCTGTTTTTT. The variable domain in full, completed from reference TRBV7-2 and TRBJ2-2, reads GAGVSQSPSNKVTEKGKDVELRCDPISGHTALYWYRQSLGQGLEFLIYFQGNSAPDKSGLPSDRFSAERTGGSVSTLTIQRTQQEDSAVYLCASSLVSSAVGELFFGEGSRLTVL.